This TCR beta chain was documented in a study of shared clonotypes between healthy human individuals. Study-wide results and limits: Across subsets, estimated richness was generally greater for naive than for memory populations. Relative to clonotypes present in all four donors, those not shared had lower generation probabilities. It was expected that sequencing depth would affect clonotype sharing among donors.

Method: immunoSEQ multiplex PCR; TCRdb's copy keeps in-frame clones and lacks some. Of about 380,000 clones listed, 90% to 97% are singletons. With regard to this clone: Its cognate antigen is unknown.

Germline V lookup: CDR1 SGHDT, CDR2 YYEEEE. The CDR3 consists of 15 residues. V dropped 4 bases and J dropped 7; count of bases not matched to a gene: 8. This TCR was recovered from a young man in good health. This rearrangement joins TRBV5-6 to TRBJ1-4, with 9 bases matching TRBD1. Sequencing was done on a sample of memory CD8+ T cells sorted from blood. The subset here: CD45RO+ cells pooled with CCR7-negative TemRA cells. CDR3 DNA sequence: TGTGCCAGCAGCCGAAGAACAGGGGGCTCTGAAAAACTGTTTTTT. Amino acid sequence: CASSRRTGGSEKLFF.